This T cell receptor beta chain was recorded in a study of CD8+CD57+ T cells in acquired aplastic anemia. Study-level information: DNA recovered from sorted CD4+ and CD8+ cells had a mean of approximately 3.5 ug. Points from the study as a whole: About 28 sequences, all CD8+ CDR3, were shared between patients and controls. Any difference that existed in CD8+ Simpson's diversity between patients and controls was not significant.

About this clonotype: Antigen unknown.

Profiles of TCR beta VDJ and CDR3 were generated from a genomic DNA template. TCRdb re-analysed the reads in MiXCR, keeping a single row per CDR3 protein. The sample lists roughly 170,000 distinct CDR3 sequences, 55% to 70% occurring once. Germline V lookup: CDR1 SEHNR, CDR2 FQNEAQ (reference sequence). CDR3 length equals 13 residues. The ends were cut back, 0 bases at V and 4 bases at J, with 6 bases in the middle. J is TRBJ1-1 and V is TRBV7-9; unclear D gene. Sequences were obtained from sorted CD4+, CD8+, or CD8+CD57+ T cells (not recorded which) from PBMCs. This TCR came from a human donor in good health. CDR3 amino acids: CASSLAWGTEAFF. CDR3 nucleotides: TGTGCCAGCAGCTTAGCTTGGGGCACTGAAGCTTTCTTT.